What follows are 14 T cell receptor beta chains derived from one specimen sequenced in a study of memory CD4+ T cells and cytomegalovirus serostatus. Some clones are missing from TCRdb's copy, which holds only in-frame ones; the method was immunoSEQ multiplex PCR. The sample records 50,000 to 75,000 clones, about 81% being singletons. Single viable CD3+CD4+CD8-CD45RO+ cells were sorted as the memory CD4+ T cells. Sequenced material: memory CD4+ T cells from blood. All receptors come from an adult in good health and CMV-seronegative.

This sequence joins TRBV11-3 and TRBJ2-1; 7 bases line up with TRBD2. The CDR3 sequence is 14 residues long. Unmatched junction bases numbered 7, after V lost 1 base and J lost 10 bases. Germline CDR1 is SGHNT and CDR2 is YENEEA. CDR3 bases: TGTGCCAGCAGCTTAGGTCTAGCGGCCCAGGAGCAGTTCTTC. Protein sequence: CASSLGLAAQEQFF.

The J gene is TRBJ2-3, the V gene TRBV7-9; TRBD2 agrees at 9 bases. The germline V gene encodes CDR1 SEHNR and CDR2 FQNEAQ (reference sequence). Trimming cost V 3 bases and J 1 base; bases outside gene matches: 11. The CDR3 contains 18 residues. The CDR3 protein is CASSFELGGRAGTDTQYF. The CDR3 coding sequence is TGTGCCAGCAGCTTTGAGTTAGGCGGGAGGGCCGGCACAGATACGCAGTATTTT.

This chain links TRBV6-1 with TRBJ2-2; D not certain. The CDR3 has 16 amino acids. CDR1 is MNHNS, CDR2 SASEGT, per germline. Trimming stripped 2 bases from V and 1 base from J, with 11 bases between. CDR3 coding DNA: TGTGCCAGCAGTGAAAGGGCTAGTCAGAACACCGGGGAGCTGTTTTTT. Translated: CASSERASQNTGELFF.

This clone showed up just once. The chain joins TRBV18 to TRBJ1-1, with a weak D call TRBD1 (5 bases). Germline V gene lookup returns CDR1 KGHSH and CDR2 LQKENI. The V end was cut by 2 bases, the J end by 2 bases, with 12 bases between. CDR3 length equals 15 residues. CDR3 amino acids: CASSPDSPPNTEAFF. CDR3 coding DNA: TGTGCCAGCTCACCAGACAGTCCGCCAAACACTGAAGCTTTCTTT.

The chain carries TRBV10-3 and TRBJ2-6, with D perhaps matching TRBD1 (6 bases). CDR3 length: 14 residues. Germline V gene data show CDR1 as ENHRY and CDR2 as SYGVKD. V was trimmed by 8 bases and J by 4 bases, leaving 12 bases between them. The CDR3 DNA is TGTGCCATCGGACGAGGGACAGGGGCCAACGTCCTGACTTTC. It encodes CAIGRGTGANVLTF.

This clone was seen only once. CDR3 nucleotide sequence: TGTGCCAGCAGTGAACAGGGAAATAGCAATCAGCCCCAGCATTTT. Its translation is CASSEQGNSNQPQHF. This rearrangement joins TRBV2 to TRBJ1-5; D perhaps matches TRBD1 (5 bases). The V and J ends lost 2 bases and 0 bases respectively, with 8 bases between them. CDR1 and CDR2 from the germline V gene are SNHLY and FYNNEI. The CDR3 length is 15 residues. The full variable domain, with the rest looked up from reference TRBV2 and TRBJ1-5, is EPEVTQTPSHQVTQMGQEVILRCVPISNHLYFYWYRQILGQKVEFLVSFYNNEISEKSEIFDDQFSVERPDGSNFTLKIRSTKLEDSAMYFCASSEQGNSNQPQHFGDGTRLSIL.

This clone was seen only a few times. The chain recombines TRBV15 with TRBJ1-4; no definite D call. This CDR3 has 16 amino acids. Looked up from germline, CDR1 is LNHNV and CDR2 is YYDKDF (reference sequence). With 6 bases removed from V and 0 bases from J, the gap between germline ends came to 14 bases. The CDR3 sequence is CATSNAITATNEKLFF. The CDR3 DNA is TGTGCCACCAGTAACGCAATCACCGCAACTAATGAAAAACTGTTTTTT.

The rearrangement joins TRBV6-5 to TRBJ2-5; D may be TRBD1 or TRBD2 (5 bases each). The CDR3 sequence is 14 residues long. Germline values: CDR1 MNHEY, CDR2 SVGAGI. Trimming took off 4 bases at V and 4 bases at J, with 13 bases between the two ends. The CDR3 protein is CASSSWGIGETQYF. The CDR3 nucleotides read TGTGCCAGCAGTTCATGGGGGATTGGAGAGACCCAGTACTTC.

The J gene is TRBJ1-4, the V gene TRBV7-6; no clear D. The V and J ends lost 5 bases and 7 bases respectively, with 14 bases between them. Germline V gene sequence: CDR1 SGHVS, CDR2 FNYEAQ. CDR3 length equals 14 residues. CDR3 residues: CASSPGGLGEKLFF. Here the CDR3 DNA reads TGTGCCAGCAGCCCCGGTGGGCTAGGTGAAAAACTGTTTTTT.

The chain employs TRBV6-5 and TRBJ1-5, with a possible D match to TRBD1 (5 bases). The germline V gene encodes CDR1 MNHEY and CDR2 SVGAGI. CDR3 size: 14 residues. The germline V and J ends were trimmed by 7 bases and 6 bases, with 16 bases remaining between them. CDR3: CASMLQGLSQPQHF. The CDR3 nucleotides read TGTGCCAGCATGCTCCAGGGTCTTAGTCAGCCCCAGCATTTT.

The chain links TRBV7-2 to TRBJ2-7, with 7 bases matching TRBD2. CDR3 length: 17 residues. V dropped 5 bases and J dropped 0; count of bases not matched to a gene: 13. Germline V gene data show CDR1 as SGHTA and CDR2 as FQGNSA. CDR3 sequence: CASSLPRTSAISYEQYF. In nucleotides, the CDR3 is TGTGCCAGCAGCCTCCCGAGAACTAGCGCAATCTCCTACGAGCAGTACTTC.

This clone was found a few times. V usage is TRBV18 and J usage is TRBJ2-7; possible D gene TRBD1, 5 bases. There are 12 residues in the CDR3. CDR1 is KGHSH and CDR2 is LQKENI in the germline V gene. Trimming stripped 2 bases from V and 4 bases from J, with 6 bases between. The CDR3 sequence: CASSPKGYEQYF. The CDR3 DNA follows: TGTGCCAGCTCACCAAAGGGGTACGAGCAGTACTTC. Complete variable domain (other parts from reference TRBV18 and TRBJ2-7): NAGVMQNPRHLVRRRGQEARLRCSPMKGHSHVYWYRQLPEEGLKFMVYLQKENIIDESGMPKERFSAEFPKEGPSILRIQQVVRGDSAAYFCASSPKGYEQYFGPGTRLTVT.

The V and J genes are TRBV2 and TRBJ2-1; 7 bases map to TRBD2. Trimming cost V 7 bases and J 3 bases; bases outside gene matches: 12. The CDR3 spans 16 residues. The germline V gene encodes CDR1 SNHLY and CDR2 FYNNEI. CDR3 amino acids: CASKRSSGAFYNEQFF. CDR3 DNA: TGTGCCAGCAAGAGATCTAGCGGAGCTTTCTACAATGAGCAGTTCTTC.

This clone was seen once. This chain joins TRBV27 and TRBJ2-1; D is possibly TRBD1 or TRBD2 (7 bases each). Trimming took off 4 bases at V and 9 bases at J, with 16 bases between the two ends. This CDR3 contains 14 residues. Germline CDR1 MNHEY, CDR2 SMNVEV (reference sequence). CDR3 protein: CASSSGGDTIEQFF. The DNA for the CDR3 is TGTGCCAGCAGTTCAGGGGGGGATACAATTGAGCAGTTCTTC.